The 15 T cell receptor beta chains given below trace back to one sample, sequenced in a study of cytomegalovirus exposure and HLA in healthy donors. PCR amplification relied on 60 Vbeta primers (plus 13 Jbeta primers). The repertoire was sequenced with immunoSEQ multiplex PCR; TCRdb's copy has only in-frame clones and lacks some. Of over 100,000 clones listed, 80% were seen once; the top ten hold about 2%. Material: PBMCs. These receptors originate from a man in his thirties or forties in good health and CMV-seronegative.

The rearrangement joins TRBV6-1 to TRBJ2-1; TRBD2 matches at 9 bases. With V trimmed by 0 bases and J by 12 bases, 9 bases remained unmatched. The CDR3 has 15 amino acids. Germline CDR1 is MNHNS and CDR2 is SASEGT. CDR3 sequence (DNA): TGTGCCAGCAGTGAAGCCCGGGCGGGGGGGCCTGGGCAGTTCTTC. The encoded protein is CASSEARAGGPGQFF.

The table lists this clone with a few counts. The chain links TRBV5-1 to TRBJ2-7, with D maybe TRBD2 (5 bases). The CDR3 is made up of 14 amino acids. CDR1 is SGHRS and CDR2 is YFSETQ in the germline V gene. Trimming left V 3 bases short and J 2 bases short, with 12 bases between. The DNA for the CDR3 is TGCGCCAGCAGCTCTTTCTCGGGGACCTACGAGCAGTACTTC. Translated, it gives CASSSFSGTYEQYF. The entire variable domain, with the rest obtained from reference TRBV5-1 and TRBJ2-7, is as follows: KAGVTQTPRYLIKTRGQQVTLSCSPISGHRSVSWYQQTPGQGLQFLFEYFSETQRNKGNFPGRFSGRQFSNSRSEMNVSTLELGDSALYLCASSSFSGTYEQYFGPGTRLTVT.

The chain has TRBV10-3 and TRBJ2-7, with D unresolved. The CDR3 length is 13 residues. Germline CDR1 is ENHRY and CDR2 is SYGVKD. Trimming removed 1 base at V and 2 bases at J, with 6 bases between. The CDR3 sequence: CAISELGTYEQYF. CDR3 nucleotides: TGTGCCATCAGTGAGTTGGGCACCTACGAGCAGTACTTC.

The sample holds a few counts of this clone. The V and J genes are TRBV7-6 and TRBJ1-6, with 7 bases aligning to TRBD1. Germline values: CDR1 SGHVS, CDR2 FNYEAQ. V was clipped by 1 base and J by 9 bases; unmatched bases: 15. The CDR3 runs 18 residues. This CDR3 is CASSLVPGAGGLSSPLHF. In DNA form, the CDR3 reads TGTGCCAGCAGCTTAGTCCCCGGGGCAGGGGGATTATCTTCACCCCTCCACTTT.

The rearrangement joins TRBV5-1 to TRBJ2-5; perhaps TRBD1 as D (6 bases). The V gene lost 4 bases and the J gene lost 3 bases, with 13 bases spanning the gap. The CDR3 sequence is 14 residues long. Germline loops: CDR1 SGHRS, CDR2 YFSETQ. CDR3 DNA sequence: TGCGCCAGCAGCGAAGACAGGCCAGAAGAGACCCAGTACTTC. It is translated as CASSEDRPEETQYF.

This chain connects TRBV11-2 to TRBJ2-7; 10 bases match TRBD1. J gave up 0 bases and V 4 bases, and 0 bases lay outside the gene matches. The CDR3 loop spans 14 amino acids. The germline V gene has CDR1 SGHAT and CDR2 FQNNGV. CDR3 sequence reads: CASSWDRGSYEQYF. The CDR3 DNA is TGTGCCAGCAGCTGGGACAGGGGCTCCTACGAGCAGTACTTC.

J is TRBJ2-7 and V is TRBV13; D is possibly TRBD1 (8 bases). Per the germline V gene, CDR1 is PRHDT and CDR2 is FYEKMQ (reference sequence). The CDR3 is 14 residues long. V was clipped by 5 bases and J by 4 bases, with 15 bases between them. For the CDR3, the DNA is TGTGCCAGCAGCGGACACAGGGGGGGATACGAGCAGTACTTC. Its protein product is CASSGHRGGYEQYF. Full variable domain (outside the CDR3, taken from reference TRBV13 and TRBJ2-7): AAGVIQSPRHLIKEKRETATLKCYPIPRHDTVYWYQQGPGQDPQFLISFYEKMQSDKGSIPDRFSAQQFSDYHSELNMSSLELGDSALYFCASSGHRGGYEQYFGPGTRLTVT.

The V call is TRBV30, the J call TRBJ2-7; TRBD2 matches at 11 bases. Germline V gene sequence: CDR1 GTSNPN, CDR2 SVGIG (reference sequence). V was pared by 3 bases and J by 2 bases, with 3 bases of the junction left unmatched. This CDR3 has 14 amino acids. CDR3 protein: CAWSRLAGPYEQYF. DNA of the CDR3: TGTGCCTGGAGCCGACTAGCGGGGCCCTACGAGCAGTACTTC.

The rearrangement uses TRBV5-1 and TRBJ2-5; 15 bases align to TRBD2. The V gene's germline CDR1 is SGHRS and CDR2 YFSETQ. V trimming: 1 base; J trimming: 5 bases; junction bases outside the gene matches: 3. The CDR3 covers 16 residues. The CDR3 is CASSLRTSGGDETQYF. In DNA, the CDR3 is TGCGCCAGCAGCTTGAGGACTAGCGGGGGGGATGAGACCCAGTACTTC.

This clone was detected only once. The gene calls are TRBV5-1 and TRBJ2-2, with TRBD2 matching over 7 bases. This CDR3 is built from 16 residues. CDR1 and CDR2 from the germline V gene are SGHRS and YFSETQ. V trimming: 4 bases; J trimming: 3 bases; junction bases outside the gene matches: 9. The CDR3 coding sequence is TGCGCCAGCAGCCTCCGCACTAGCGCGTACACCGGGGAGCTGTTTTTT. It translates to CASSLRTSAYTGELFF.

This chain links TRBV5-4 with TRBJ1-4, with 7 bases lining up with TRBD1. The CDR3 is 17 residues long. CDR1 and CDR2 from the germline V gene are SGHNT and YYREEE (reference sequence). V lost 4 bases, J lost 1 base, and 10 bases stayed unmatched. CDR3 nucleotide sequence: TGTGCCAGCAGCCCGGGGACAGCGATCGGAACTAATGAAAAACTGTTTTTT. Translating it yields CASSPGTAIGTNEKLFF. The complete variable domain, with remaining parts taken from reference TRBV5-4 and TRBJ1-4, reads ETGVTQSPTHLIKTRGQQVTLRCSSQSGHNTVSWYQQALGQGPQFIFQYYREEENGRGNFPPRFSGLQFPNYSSELNVNALELDDSALYLCASSPGTAIGTNEKLFFGSGTQLSVL.

The chain employs TRBV6-4 and TRBJ2-7; a weak D match, TRBD1 (7 bases). Germline assignment: CDR1 MRHNA and CDR2 SNTAGT. CDR3 length equals 15 residues. V lost 4 bases, J lost 5 bases, and 18 bases lay in between. The DNA for the CDR3 is TGTGCCAGCAGTGCTCAGGGGGGAAAGATTGACGAGCAGTACTTC. It yields the protein CASSAQGGKIDEQYF.

V and J are TRBV9 and TRBJ2-7; TRBD1 agrees at 8 bases. CDR3 length equals 14 residues. Trimming cost V 3 bases and J 2 bases; bases outside gene matches: 4. Germline-derived CDR1 and CDR2 are SGDLS and YYNGEE. CDR3 nucleotides: TGTGCCAGCAGCGGAAACAGGGGGACCTACGAGCAGTACTTC. This encodes CASSGNRGTYEQYF. Combining the CDR3 with reference TRBV9 and TRBJ2-7 gives the whole variable domain DSGVTQTPKHLITATGQRVTLRCSPRSGDLSVYWYQQSLDQGLQFLIQYYNGEERAKGNILERFSAQQFPDLHSELNLSSLELGDSALYFCASSGNRGTYEQYFGPGTRLTVT.

The gene calls are TRBV2 and TRBJ2-7, with D possibly matching TRBD2 (6 bases). V shed 0 bases and J shed 2 bases, with 11 bases lying between them. Germline V gene sequence: CDR1 SNHLY, CDR2 FYNNEI. The CDR3 consists of 15 residues. The CDR3 coding sequence is TGTGCCAGCAGTGAAGCGCGGGGCAGTCCCTACGAGCAGTACTTC. Protein: CASSEARGSPYEQYF.

V and J are TRBV7-9 and TRBJ1-1, with a possible D match to TRBD1 (6 bases). The germline V gene encodes CDR1 SEHNR and CDR2 FQNEAQ (reference sequence). The V end lost 6 bases, the J end lost 0 bases, and 20 bases lay between the germline ends. The CDR3 has 17 residues. The DNA of the CDR3 is TGTGCCAGCAGGGGAGGGGGGAGCTATAACATGAACACTGAAGCTTTCTTT. It yields the protein CASRGGGSYNMNTEAFF. Combining the CDR3 with reference TRBV7-9 and TRBJ1-1 gives the whole variable domain DTGVSQNPRHKITKRGQNVTFRCDPISEHNRLYWYRQTLGQGPEFLTYFQNEAQLEKSRLLSDRFSAERPKGSFSTLEIQRTEQGDSAMYLCASRGGGSYNMNTEAFFGQGTRLTVV.